This T cell receptor (beta chain) was obtained from a study of cytomegalovirus exposure and HLA in healthy donors. About this clone itself: The target antigen is unknown.

Broader study findings: Using a false discovery rate of 0.05, a later analysis showed that approximately 17,000 TCR beta sequences were associated with HLA alleles. TCR beta chains associated with HLA were, in a later analysis, more clonally expanded than equally common others.

The primer mix had 60 Vbeta and 13 Jbeta primers. The repertoire was sequenced with immunoSEQ multiplex PCR; TCRdb's copy has only in-frame clones and lacks some. Of some 150,000 clones listed, roughly 72% are singletons. The V gene end was trimmed by 1 base and the J gene end by 1 base; junction bases not matched to a gene: 2. There are 15 residues in the CDR3. From germline, CDR1 is SNHLY and CDR2 FYNNEI. The material sequenced was PBMCs. The rearrangement joins TRBV2 to TRBJ2-7, with 9 bases identical to TRBD2. The TCR comes from a man aged 25 to 45 in good health and CMV-seronegative. CDR3 loop: CASSEGTSVSYEQYF. CDR3 coding DNA: TGTGCCAGCAGTGAAGGGACTAGCGTGTCCTACGAGCAGTACTTC.